These 22 T cell receptor beta chains share one sample of origin, sequenced in a study of radiotherapy plus CTLA-4 blockade in lung cancer. Data came from immunoSEQ multiplex PCR; TCRdb stores just in-frame clones and leaves some out. The table shows roughly 120,000 clones, with about 77% occurring only once. Sequenced material: peripheral blood, taken from a patient treated with radiotherapy plus ipilimumab. The receptors derive from a human donor with non-small cell lung cancer who had a partial response to radiotherapy plus ipilimumab.

The CDR3 loop reads CASSLDLTGGYTF. For the CDR3, the DNA is TGTGCCAGCAGCCTAGACCTAACGGGGGGCTACACCTTC. The chain employs TRBV28 and TRBJ1-2; D remains ambiguous. V lost 6 bases and J lost 8, with 16 bases in between. The germline V gene has CDR1 MDHEN and CDR2 SYDVKM. The CDR3 is 13 amino acids.

The chain combines TRBV4-1 with TRBJ2-3; 9 bases map to TRBD2. The V gene's germline CDR1 is MGHRA and CDR2 YSYEKL. The V and J ends lost 6 bases and 2 bases, in that order; junction bases with no gene match: 3. The CDR3 is 14 residues long. CDR3 sequence: CASSASGNTDTQYF. CDR3 nucleotides: TGCGCCAGCAGTGCTAGCGGGAACACAGATACGCAGTATTTT.

The chain links TRBV7-9 to TRBJ2-7; the match to TRBD2 covers 8 bases. The V and J ends lost 1 base and 6 bases, in that order; junction bases with no gene match: 2. The CDR3 spans 13 residues. The germline CDR1 and CDR2 sequences are SEHNR and FQNEAQ (reference sequence). The CDR3 here is CASSLDGTSEQYV. For the CDR3, the DNA is TGTGCCAGCAGCTTAGACGGGACTAGCGAGCAGTACGTC.

The rearrangement links TRBV4-1 to TRBJ1-1, with a possible D match to TRBD1 (5 bases). Between the trimmed V and J ends, which lost 1 base and 5 bases, there was a span of 20 bases. CDR1 is MGHRA, CDR2 YSYEKL, per germline. The CDR3 totals 17 residues. CDR3 DNA sequence: TGCGCCAGCAGCCAAGGGGTCCGACAGTGGGAGGGTACTGAAGCTTTCTTT. Protein: CASSQGVRQWEGTEAFF.

This clone was counted a single time. The V gene is TRBV4-1, the J gene TRBJ1-2; D gene uncertain. Germline V gene lookup returns CDR1 MGHRA and CDR2 YSYEKL. The CDR3 consists of 15 residues. V shed 1 base and J shed 7 bases, with 16 bases lying between them. CDR3 sequence (DNA): TGCGCCAGCAGCCAAGTTCTGGGAGATTGGGCTGGCTACACCTTC. Translating it yields CASSQVLGDWAGYTF.

The genes are TRBV7-2 and TRBJ2-3; maybe TRBD2 (7 bases). Trimming stripped 2 bases from V and 6 bases from J, with 12 bases between. Germline CDR1 is SGHTA and CDR2 is FQGNSA. The CDR3 sequence is 14 residues long. CDR3 loop: CASSLRGRDDTQYF. CDR3 DNA sequence: TGTGCCAGCAGCTTAAGGGGGAGGGACGATACGCAGTATTTT.

V is TRBV27 and J is TRBJ1-1; the D is unclear. Trimming cost V 3 bases and J 1 base, with 6 bases left between them. From germline, CDR1 is MNHEY and CDR2 SMNVEV (reference sequence). The CDR3 contains 13 residues. The DNA for the CDR3 is TGTGCCAGCAGTTTTTCCAGGAACACTGAAGCTTTCTTT. It codes for CASSFSRNTEAFF.

J is TRBJ1-1 and V is TRBV6-1; tentatively, D is TRBD1 (5 bases). Trimming pared 0 bases from V and 5 bases from J, leaving 10 bases between. Germline CDR1 and CDR2: MNHNS and SASEGT. The CDR3 consists of 14 residues. CDR3 protein: CASSEARGSTEAFF. In DNA, the CDR3 is TGTGCCAGCAGTGAAGCAAGGGGAAGTACTGAAGCTTTCTTT.

This chain links TRBV10-2 with TRBJ1-4; maybe TRBD1 (6 bases). The germline V and J ends were trimmed by 8 bases and 5 bases, with 9 bases remaining between them. This CDR3 has 12 amino acids. Germline lookup yields CDR1 WSHSY and CDR2 SAAADI. This CDR3 is CASRRGNEKLFF. In DNA form, the CDR3 reads TGCGCCAGCCGAAGGGGGAATGAAAAACTGTTTTTT.

In regard to this clone: Relative to the germline gene, one junction end is altered; a read error may explain this. The genes are TRBV6-1 and TRBJ2-3; tentative D call: TRBD2 (5 bases). Germline loops: CDR1 MNHNS, CDR2 SASEGT. This CDR3 is 14 amino acids long. The CDR3 region is CASSEVGLAHTQYF. The CDR3 DNA reads as TGTGCCAGCAGCGAAGTCGGACTGGCCCATACGCAGTATTTT.

This clone was counted once. V is TRBV6-1 and J is TRBJ1-1; 7 bases line up with TRBD1. Germline V gene lookup returns CDR1 MNHNS and CDR2 SASEGT. The J segment lost 1 base and the V segment lost 6 bases, leaving 8 bases of the junction unmatched. This CDR3 has 15 residues. The CDR3: CASREQGTWNTEAFF. The CDR3 bases are TGTGCCAGCAGGGAACAGGGGACCTGGAACACTGAAGCTTTCTTT.

This rearrangement joins TRBV6-1 to TRBJ2-1; D perhaps matches TRBD1 (5 bases). This CDR3 is 14 amino acids long. V gave up 4 bases and J gave up 8 bases, with 15 bases separating them. From germline, CDR1 is MNHNS and CDR2 SASEGT. The CDR3 sequence is CASSGGDRSDEQFF. DNA of the CDR3: TGTGCCAGCAGTGGGGGCGACCGGTCAGATGAGCAGTTCTTC.

In its sample, this clone was seen a few times. This chain connects TRBV25-1 to TRBJ2-3, with 8 bases lining up with TRBD1. The CDR3 has 14 amino acids. Per the germline V gene, CDR1 is MGHDK and CDR2 is SYGVNS. Germline trimming cut 5 bases from V and 6 bases from J; bases unmatched to any gene: 7. The CDR3 region has the DNA TGTGCCAGCAGTCCTCCAGGGGGCGTGGATACGCAGTATTTT. Its translation: CASSPPGGVDTQYF.

This chain connects TRBV28 to TRBJ1-1; tentatively, D is TRBD1 (5 bases). The V end lost 6 bases, the J end lost 1 base, and 15 bases lay between the germline ends. CDR1 is MDHEN and CDR2 is SYDVKM in the germline V gene. CDR3 length equals 15 residues. CDR3 nucleotide sequence: TGTGCCAGCAGGGGGGTAGGAGGGGAGAACACTGAAGCTTTCTTT. This codes for CASRGVGGENTEAFF. Full variable domain (rest looked up from reference TRBV28 and TRBJ1-1): DVKVTQSSRYLVKRTGEKVFLECVQDMDHENMFWYRQDPGLGLRLIYFSYDVKMKEKGDIPEGYSVSREKKERFSLILESASTNQTSMYLCASRGVGGENTEAFFGQGTRLTVV.

The V and J genes are TRBV28 and TRBJ2-1; 8 bases match TRBD2. Germline loops: CDR1 MDHEN, CDR2 SYDVKM. CDR3 length: 15 residues. V trimming: 5 bases; J trimming: 2 bases; junction bases outside the gene matches: 5. The CDR3, as DNA: TGTGCCAGCAGTCTAAGCGGGAGCCCCTACAATGAGCAGTTCTTC. This codes for CASSLSGSPYNEQFF.

The rearrangement joins TRBV27 to TRBJ2-7; TRBD1 agrees at 7 bases. Germline assignment: CDR1 MNHEY and CDR2 SMNVEV (reference sequence). This CDR3 has 13 amino acids. V gave up 8 bases and J gave up 4 bases; unmatched junction bases: 8. CDR3 amino acids: CASGRQGGYEQYF. In DNA form, the CDR3 reads TGTGCCAGCGGCCGACAGGGCGGGTACGAGCAGTACTTC.

The chain employs TRBV5-1 and TRBJ1-5; tentatively, D is TRBD1 (5 bases). The ends were cut back, 1 base at V and 0 bases at J, with 8 bases in the middle. The CDR3 sequence is 15 residues long. In germline, CDR1 is SGHRS, CDR2 YFSETQ. The CDR3 spells CASSLRGGSNQPQHF. The CDR3 region has the DNA TGCGCCAGCAGCTTGAGGGGAGGTAGCAATCAGCCCCAGCATTTT.

The chain is built from TRBV5-6 and TRBJ2-1; no clear D gene. Trimming stripped 5 bases from V and 7 bases from J, with 16 bases between. The germline V gene encodes CDR1 SGHDT and CDR2 YYEEEE. This CDR3 is 14 amino acids long. CDR3 loop: CASRRRSVGNEQFF. CDR3 in DNA: TGTGCCAGCAGGAGGCGCAGCGTGGGTAATGAGCAGTTCTTC. The entire variable domain, with the rest obtained from reference TRBV5-6 and TRBJ2-1, is as follows: DAGVTQSPTHLIKTRGQQVTLRCSPKSGHDTVSWYQQALGQGPQFIFQYYEEEERQRGNFPDRFSGHQFPNYSSELNVNALLLGDSALYLCASRRRSVGNEQFFGPGTRLTVL.

The chain carries TRBV4-2 and TRBJ2-2; TRBD2 matches at 12 bases. J was trimmed by 5 bases and V by 4 bases; bases with no gene match: 8. Germline V CDR1 and CDR2: LGHNA, YNFKEQ. This CDR3 has 17 amino acids. The CDR3 coding sequence is TGTGCCAGCAGCCTAGACGGACTAGCGGGAAGGACCGGGGAGCTGTTTTTT. This codes for CASSLDGLAGRTGELFF.

The chain carries TRBV10-1 and TRBJ2-2, with 7 bases lining up with TRBD1. With 5 bases clipped from V and 7 bases from J, the junction kept 4 bases outside the gene matches. The CDR3 spans 13 residues. Germline CDR1 is WNHNN and CDR2 is SYGVQD (reference sequence). CDR3 amino acids: CASSQGVNGELFF. The CDR3 DNA reads as TGCGCCAGCAGTCAGGGGGTTAACGGGGAGCTGTTTTTT.

The table lists this clone with a count of one. The V and J genes are TRBV18 and TRBJ1-3; no definite D call. V lost 3 bases and J 0 bases, leaving 15 bases between the germline ends. Germline-derived CDR1 and CDR2 are KGHSH and LQKENI. There are 17 residues in the CDR3. The CDR3 DNA sequence: TGTGCCAGCTCACCTTCGTTGCAGGCGACCTCTGGAAACACCATATATTTT. Translated, it gives CASSPSLQATSGNTIYF.

This clone was recorded once. This chain connects TRBV19 to TRBJ2-7; TRBD1 matches at 9 bases. This CDR3 is built from 16 residues. V lost 1 base and J lost 2; bases outside the gene matches: 6. The germline V gene encodes CDR1 LNHDA and CDR2 SQIVND (reference sequence). CDR3 region: CASSIASGTGTYEQYF. The CDR3 region has the DNA TGTGCCAGTAGTATAGCCTCCGGGACAGGGACCTACGAGCAGTACTTC.